The following is a T cell receptor beta chain sequence with its context. Its specificity is not known. Template switching added a universal primer binding site, and final cDNA carried unique molecular identifiers. TCRdb re-derived calls from the 5' RACE reads in MiXCR, one entry per CDR3 protein. The sample holds 170 or so distinct CDR3 sequences, around 79% seen once. These data originate in a study of identical twins. Study-level points and caveats: Conclusions leaned on cross-sectional statistical analysis and did not track the same donors over time. Analyses based on zero insertions could be partly confounded by invariant MAIT and iNKT cells.

Healthy Caucasians, and only they, were the donors. What was sequenced was CD4+ T cells sorted from blood. This TCR derives from a woman younger than 35 in good health. This table probably holds off-target reads from a library built for another chain.

CDR3 protein: CASSSGFTDTQYF. The CDR3 DNA is TGTGCCAGCAGCTCAGGATTCACAGATACGCAGTATTTT. V is TRBV6-5 and J is TRBJ2-3; D is unresolved. Germline V gene sequence: CDR1 MNHEY, CDR2 SVGAGI. V shed 6 bases and J shed 2 bases, with 9 bases lying between them. The CDR3 loop spans 13 amino acids.